The clone carrying this T cell receptor beta chain showed up just a few times. This entry belongs to a study of cytomegalovirus exposure and HLA in healthy donors. Germline CDR1 is SGHTA and CDR2 is FQGNSA. The ends were cut back, 2 bases at V and 1 base at J, with 9 bases in the middle. The CDR3 has 15 residues. Vbeta (60) and Jbeta (13) primers were used in the PCR. Using immunoSEQ multiplex PCR, the repertoire was profiled, and TCRdb retains in-frame clones only, with some absent. This sample has under 200,000 clones, with about 75% found just once. The sample consisted of PBMCs. V is TRBV7-2 and J is TRBJ1-5, with D unclear. The source is a woman in her thirties or forties in good health and CMV-seropositive. The CDR3 coding sequence is TGTGCCAGCAGCTTAATGGGAGCGAGCAATCAGCCCCAGCATTTT. It translates to CASSLMGASNQPQHF.